A selection of T cell receptor beta chains follows, all from one sample in a study of human T cells and chemical hapten exposure. TCRdb reprocessed the RACE reads via MiXCR and lists one record per CDR3 protein. The data contain over 40,000 distinct CDR3 sequences, roughly 3.3% of them singletons. The starting material was whole blood, obtained in connection with sensitization to the hapten diphenylcyclopropenone (DPC). Receptor source: a man aged 35-49 years with alopecia areata. Some clones in this sample may be carry-over from other donors' samples. CDR3s include the opening cysteine and the closing phenylalanine or tryptophan. The order of the fields is V gene, clone size, D gene, J gene, CDR3 protein, CDR3 DNA. A D gene is named only where the DNA matches it firmly. Clone size is given for some rows only: seen once, a few or many times, or a class if the clone is expanded.

>TRBV4-3|NA|TRBD2|TRBJ2-3
CASSRTSGNTDTQYF
TGCGCCAGCAGTCGGACTAGCGGGAACACAGATACGCAGTATTTT
>TRBV2|many|TRBD2|TRBJ2-1
CASIQGTSGRGEQFF
TGTGCCAGCATCCAGGGGACTAGCGGGAGGGGTGAGCAGTTCTTC
>TRBV6-2/TRBV6-3|many|TRBD1|TRBJ2-6
CASSLRRGRGANVLTF
TGTGCCAGCAGCTTACGTAGGGGGCGAGGGGCCAACGTCCTGACTTTC
>TRBV20-1|NA|NA|TRBJ2-2
CSASTSRTFTGELFF
TGCAGTGCTTCGACCTCTCGGACTTTCACCGGGGAGCTGTTTTTT
>TRBV20-1|many|NA|TRBJ1-1
CSARDRIKKNTEAFF
TGCAGTGCTAGAGACCGTATCAAAAAGAACACTGAAGCTTTCTTT
>TRBV6-6|few|NA|TRBJ1-6
CASFTGRPYNSPLHF
TGTGCCAGCTTTACCGGCAGGCCCTATAATTCACCCCTCCACTTT
>TRBV12-3/TRBV12-4|NA|TRBD1|TRBJ1-5
CASSLSPGGFRGLAGRQPQHF
TGTGCCAGCAGTTTGAGCCCTGGGGGATTCAGGGGGCTGGCAGGAAGACAGCCCCAGCATTTT
>TRBV20-1|many|NA|TRBJ2-1
CSAPQVSISYNEQFF
TGCAGTGCCCCCCAGGTCTCCATCTCCTACAATGAGCAGTTCTTC
>TRBV28|many|NA|TRBJ2-7
CASSLASYEQYF
TGTGCCAGCAGTTTGGCCAGCTACGAGCAGTACTTC
>TRBV7-2|many|TRBD1|TRBJ2-5
CASSLDRGRKTQYF
TGTGCCAGCAGCCTCGACAGGGGGCGGAAGACCCAGTACTTC
>TRBV28|many|NA|TRBJ2-1
CASSFLQFGSEQFF
TGTGCCAGCAGTTTTCTCCAGTTTGGGAGTGAGCAGTTCTTC
>TRBV6-6|few|NA|TRBJ1-1
CASSYNRGAFF
TGTGCCAGCAGTTACAATCGGGGAGCTTTCTTT
>TRBV6-6|many|NA|TRBJ2-1
CASSYESPKANEQFF
TGTGCCAGCAGTTACGAGTCGCCCAAAGCCAATGAGCAGTTCTTC
>TRBV6-5|few|NA|TRBJ2-3
CASSYRDNTDTQYF
TGTGCCAGCAGTTACCGGGACAACACAGATACGCAGTATTTT
>TRBV12-3/TRBV12-4|medium-sized|NA|TRBJ2-1
CASSPLSRDNEQFF
TGTGCCAGCAGTCCTTTGTCCCGTGACAATGAGCAGTTCTTC
>TRBV20-1|many|TRBD1|TRBJ2-1
CSAFRRDRGGNEQFF
TGCAGTGCTTTCCGCCGGGACAGGGGAGGCAATGAGCAGTTCTTC
>TRBV28|NA|NA|TRBJ2-7
CASRSWAETYEQYF
TGTGCCAGCCGTAGTTGGGCGGAGACCTACGAGCAGTACTTC
>TRBV7-9|many|NA|TRBJ1-4
CASSQTGLNEKLFF
TGTGCCAGCAGTCAGACGGGCCTTAATGAAAAACTGTTTTTT
>TRBV20-1|medium-sized|NA|TRBJ1-6
CSARAGSSYNSPLHF
TGCAGTGCTAGAGCAGGGAGCTCCTATAATTCACCCCTCCACTTT
>TRBV5-4|few|NA|TRBJ1-2
CASSLAPGDYGYTF
TGTGCCAGCAGCTTGGCCCCCGGGGACTATGGCTACACCTTC
>TRBV19|few|NA|TRBJ2-7
CASSITAFYEQYF
TGTGCCAGTAGTATCACAGCGTTCTACGAGCAGTACTTC
>TRBV20-1|many|NA|TRBJ2-1
CSARGLATSGEQFF
TGCAGTGCTAGAGGTCTAGCTACATCAGGGGAGCAGTTCTTC
>TRBV5-1|many|TRBD1|TRBJ1-4
CASSSTGGHSATNEKLFF
TGCGCCAGCAGCTCGACAGGGGGCCACTCTGCAACTAATGAAAAACTGTTTTTT
>TRBV28|many|NA|TRBJ1-4
CASSYVGAGRLFEKLFF
TGTGCCAGCAGCTACGTAGGGGCAGGGCGGTTATTTGAAAAACTGTTTTTT
>TRBV10-2|many|NA|TRBJ2-7
CASRGGSGQYF
TGCGCCAGCCGAGGCGGCTCCGGTCAGTACTTC
>TRBV7-9|few|NA|TRBJ2-3
CASLPPGTDTQYF
TGTGCCAGCCTACCTCCGGGCACAGATACGCAGTATTTT
>TRBV14|many|TRBD1|TRBJ2-7
CASSQWTGGDEQYF
TGTGCCAGCAGCCAGTGGACAGGGGGCGACGAGCAGTACTTC
>TRBV12-3/TRBV12-4|many|NA|TRBJ2-3
CASSLVGDTQYF
TGTGCCAGCAGTTTAGTAGGAGATACGCAGTATTTT
>TRBV7-9|many|NA|TRBJ1-4
CASSPRAGDTNEKLFF
TGTGCCAGCAGCCCGAGGGCGGGGGACACCAATGAAAAACTGTTTTTT
>TRBV20-1|many|TRBD1|TRBJ2-7
CSARKQGGLYEQYF
TGCAGTGCTAGGAAACAGGGGGGACTCTACGAGCAGTACTTC
>TRBV6-6|many|TRBD1|TRBJ2-7
CASRGTGDVEQYF
TGTGCCAGCAGAGGGACAGGGGACGTCGAGCAGTACTTC
>TRBV18|many|NA|TRBJ2-6
CASSPAGQGGANVLTF
TGTGCCAGCTCACCAGCTGGACAAGGTGGGGCCAACGTCCTGACTTTC
>TRBV6-1|many|TRBD1|TRBJ1-1
CASSRTGSNTEAFF
TGTGCCAGCAGTAGGACAGGGTCGAACACTGAAGCTTTCTTT
>TRBV29-1|many|NA|TRBJ2-7
CSVEQGYEQYF
TGCAGCGTTGAACAGGGGTACGAGCAGTACTTC
>TRBV2|many|TRBD1|TRBJ2-1
CASLTEGTERNEQFF
TGTGCCAGCCTCACCGAGGGGACAGAACGCAATGAGCAGTTCTTC
>TRBV6-5|many|TRBD1|TRBJ1-6
CASSYRGTVIPNSPLHF
TGTGCCAGCAGTTACCGCGGGACAGTGATACCTAATTCACCCCTCCACTTT
>TRBV6-5|many|NA|TRBJ2-5
CASTLGRERRETQYF
TGTGCCAGCACTCTCGGCAGGGAGCGCCGCGAGACCCAGTACTTC
>TRBV7-2|many|NA|TRBJ2-2
CASSLQLGGAGELFF
TGTGCCAGCAGCTTACAACTAGGGGGAGCCGGGGAGCTGTTTTTT
>TRBV11-2|many|TRBD2|TRBJ2-3
CASSLTASGALDTQYF
TGTGCCAGCAGCTTAACGGCTAGCGGAGCCTTAGATACGCAGTATTTT
>TRBV9|many|TRBD2|TRBJ2-1
CASSPRTSGNIHEQFF
TGTGCCAGCAGCCCTCGGACTAGCGGGAATATTCATGAGCAGTTCTTC
>TRBV21-1|many|NA|TRBJ2-1
CASGSRMRTPTYNEQFF
TGTGCCAGCGGGTCCAGGATGCGGACACCGACCTACAATGAGCAGTTCTTC
>TRBV2|many|NA|TRBJ2-7
CASAGGYEQYF
TGTGCCAGCGCAGGGGGGTACGAGCAGTACTTC
>TRBV20-1|medium-sized|NA|TRBJ2-3
CSARIGQRAGTDTQYF
TGCAGTGCTAGAATCGGGCAGAGGGCCGGCACAGATACGCAGTATTTT
>TRBV18|NA|TRBD2|TRBJ2-1
CASSPGGAGTSGSYNEQFF
TGTGCCAGCTCACCAGGGGGCGCGGGGACTAGCGGATCCTACAATGAGCAGTTCTTC
>TRBV20-1|many|TRBD2|TRBJ2-1
CSARPRLASNEQFF
TGCAGTGCTAGACCGCGACTAGCTTCCAATGAGCAGTTCTTC
>TRBV12-3/TRBV12-4|many|TRBD2|TRBJ2-1
CASSPGSPGLAGVHTYNEQFF
TGTGCCAGCAGTCCGGGAAGTCCGGGACTAGCGGGAGTGCATACCTACAATGAGCAGTTCTTC
>TRBV20-1|many|TRBD2|TRBJ2-7
CSADSVTSGYYEQYF
TGCAGTGCGGACAGTGTTACTAGCGGATACTACGAGCAGTACTTC
>TRBV29-1|many|NA|TRBJ1-1
CSVGGGLNTEAFF
TGCAGCGTGGGGGGGGGACTGAACACTGAAGCTTTCTTT
>TRBV12-3/TRBV12-4|many|NA|TRBJ2-1
CASSLGLNEQFF
TGTGCCAGCAGTTTGGGGCTTAATGAGCAGTTCTTC
>TRBV11-2|many|NA|TRBJ2-4
CASSPRGFGGIQYF
TGTGCCAGCAGCCCCCGGGGTTTCGGCGGCATTCAGTACTTC
>TRBV5-1|many|NA|TRBJ1-1
CASGAENTEAFF
TGCGCCAGCGGAGCAGAAAACACTGAAGCTTTCTTT
>TRBV20-1|many|TRBD2|TRBJ2-3
CSSSGGEDTQYF
TGCAGCTCTAGCGGGGGCGAAGATACGCAGTATTTT
>TRBV6-2/TRBV6-3|few|NA|TRBJ1-2
CASNEGTGGYTF
TGTGCCAGCAACGAGGGAACAGGCGGCTACACCTTC
>TRBV11-2|many|NA|TRBJ2-2
CASSLDLDRLANTGELFF
TGTGCCAGCAGCTTAGATCTTGACAGGCTCGCGAACACCGGGGAGCTGTTTTTT
>TRBV12-3/TRBV12-4|NA|NA|TRBJ2-7
CASSLGTRGYEQYF
TGTGCCAGCAGTTTGGGGACGCGAGGCTACGAGCAGTACTTC
>TRBV7-8|many|TRBD2|TRBJ2-1
CASSPSGAYNEQFF
TGTGCCAGCAGCCCTAGCGGAGCTTACAATGAGCAGTTCTTC
>TRBV28|many|TRBD2|TRBJ2-1
CASRPTSGRYEQFF
TGTGCCAGCAGACCGACTAGCGGGAGATATGAGCAGTTCTTC